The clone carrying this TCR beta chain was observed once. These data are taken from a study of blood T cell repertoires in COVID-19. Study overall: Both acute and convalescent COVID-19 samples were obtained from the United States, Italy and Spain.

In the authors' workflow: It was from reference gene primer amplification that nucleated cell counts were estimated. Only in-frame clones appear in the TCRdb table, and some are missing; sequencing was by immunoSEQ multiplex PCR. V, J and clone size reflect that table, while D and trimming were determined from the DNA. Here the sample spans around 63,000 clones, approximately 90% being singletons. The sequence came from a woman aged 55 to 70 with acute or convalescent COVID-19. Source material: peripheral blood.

CDR3 coding DNA: TGTGCCAGCAGTTTGGGAGGTAGCTACGAGCAGTACGTC. Translating gives CASSLGGSYEQYV. V is TRBV12-3 or TRBV12-4 and J is TRBJ2-7, with D perhaps matching TRBD2 (6 bases). V shed 3 bases and J shed 3 bases, with 9 bases lying between them. The CDR3 extends over 13 amino acids.